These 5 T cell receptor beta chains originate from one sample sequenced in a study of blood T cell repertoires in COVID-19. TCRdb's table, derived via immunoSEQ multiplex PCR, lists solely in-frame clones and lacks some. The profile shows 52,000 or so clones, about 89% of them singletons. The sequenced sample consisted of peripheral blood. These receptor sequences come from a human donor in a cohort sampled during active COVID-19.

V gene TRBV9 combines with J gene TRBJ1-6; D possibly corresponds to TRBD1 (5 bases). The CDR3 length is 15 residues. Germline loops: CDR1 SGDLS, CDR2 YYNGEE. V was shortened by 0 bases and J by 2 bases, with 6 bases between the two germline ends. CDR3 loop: CASSVGGAYNSPLHF. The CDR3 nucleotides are TGTGCCAGCAGCGTAGGGGGGGCCTATAATTCACCCCTCCACTTT.

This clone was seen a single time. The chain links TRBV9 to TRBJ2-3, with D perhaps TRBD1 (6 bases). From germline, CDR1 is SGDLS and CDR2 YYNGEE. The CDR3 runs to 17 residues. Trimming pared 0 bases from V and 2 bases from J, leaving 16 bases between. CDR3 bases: TGTGCCAGCAGCGTAGATCCCGGACAGCTCCTCACAGATACGCAGTATTTT. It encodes CASSVDPGQLLTDTQYF.

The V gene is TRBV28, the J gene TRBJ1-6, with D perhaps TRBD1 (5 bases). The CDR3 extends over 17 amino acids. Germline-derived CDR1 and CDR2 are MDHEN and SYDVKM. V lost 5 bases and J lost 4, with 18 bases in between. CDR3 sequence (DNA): TGTGCCAGCAGTCGCACCGGGGCAGGGAGGTATAATTCACCCCTCCACTTT. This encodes CASSRTGAGRYNSPLHF.

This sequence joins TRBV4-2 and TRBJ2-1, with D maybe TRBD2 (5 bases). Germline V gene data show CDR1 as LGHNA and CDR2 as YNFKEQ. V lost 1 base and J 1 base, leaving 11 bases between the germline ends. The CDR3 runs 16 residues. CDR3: CASSQGRTGSYNEQFF. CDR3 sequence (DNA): TGTGCCAGCAGCCAAGGGCGGACGGGATCCTACAATGAGCAGTTCTTC.

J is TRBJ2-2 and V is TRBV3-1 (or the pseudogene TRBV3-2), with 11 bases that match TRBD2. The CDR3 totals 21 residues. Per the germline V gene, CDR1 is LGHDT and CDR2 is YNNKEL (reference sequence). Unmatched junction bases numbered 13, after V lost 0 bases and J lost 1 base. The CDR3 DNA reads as TGTGCCAGCAGCCAAGATATCGGGGTAGCGGGAGGGCCTAAGAACACCGGGGAGCTGTTTTTT. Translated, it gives CASSQDIGVAGGPKNTGELFF.